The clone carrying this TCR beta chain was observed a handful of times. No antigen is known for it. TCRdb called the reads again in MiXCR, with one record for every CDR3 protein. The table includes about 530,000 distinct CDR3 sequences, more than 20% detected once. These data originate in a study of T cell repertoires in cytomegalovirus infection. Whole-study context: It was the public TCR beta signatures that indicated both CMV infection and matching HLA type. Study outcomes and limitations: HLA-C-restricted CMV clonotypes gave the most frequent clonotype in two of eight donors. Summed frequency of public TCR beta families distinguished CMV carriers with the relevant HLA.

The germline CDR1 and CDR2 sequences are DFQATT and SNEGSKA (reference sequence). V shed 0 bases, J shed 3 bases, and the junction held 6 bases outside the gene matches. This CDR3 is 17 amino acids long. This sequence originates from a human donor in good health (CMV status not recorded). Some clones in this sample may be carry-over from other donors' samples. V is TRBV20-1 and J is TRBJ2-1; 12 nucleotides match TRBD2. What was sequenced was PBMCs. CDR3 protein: CSARDIETSGSYNEQFF. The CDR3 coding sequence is TGCAGTGCTAGAGATATCGAGACTAGCGGGAGCTACAATGAGCAGTTCTTC.